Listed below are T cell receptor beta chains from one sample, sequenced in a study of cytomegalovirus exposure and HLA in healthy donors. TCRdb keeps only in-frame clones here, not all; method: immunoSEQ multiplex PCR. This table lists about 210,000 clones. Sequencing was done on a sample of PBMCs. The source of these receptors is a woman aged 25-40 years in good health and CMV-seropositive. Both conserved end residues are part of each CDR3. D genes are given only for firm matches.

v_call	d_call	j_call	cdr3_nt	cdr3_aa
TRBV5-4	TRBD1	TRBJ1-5	TGTGCCAGCAGCCTGGACGGGACAGGGAGTCAGCCCCAGCATTTT	CASSLDGTGSQPQHF
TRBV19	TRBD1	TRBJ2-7	TGTGCCAGTGCGGACAGGGGGCTAATTGACGAGCAGTACTTC	CASADRGLIDEQYF
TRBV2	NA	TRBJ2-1	TGTGCCAGCAGTGAGGAGGAGGCGTCCTACAATGAGCAGTTCTTC	CASSEEEASYNEQFF
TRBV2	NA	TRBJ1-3	TGTGCCAGCAACAGGGACACTGGAAACACCATATATTTT	CASNRDTGNTIYF
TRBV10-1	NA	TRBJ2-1	TGCGCCAGCAGTGGTCCGGCGGGGACAGTGCAGTTCTTC	CASSGPAGTVQFF
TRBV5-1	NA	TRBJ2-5	TGCGCCAGCAGCCCGGACAGATGGGAGACCCAGTACTTC	CASSPDRWETQYF
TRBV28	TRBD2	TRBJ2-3	TGTGCCAGCAGTTCCCCCATGGGACTAGCGGACACAGATACGCAGTATTTT	CASSSPMGLADTDTQYF
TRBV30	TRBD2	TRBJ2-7	TGTGCCTGGAGTCCGACAGGACTAGCGGGAGACTACGAGCAATACTTC	CAWSPTGLAGDYEQYF
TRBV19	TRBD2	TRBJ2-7	TGTGCCAGTAGTATAGTGGGGAGGGGAAGGTCCTACGAGCAGTACTTC	CASSIVGRGRSYEQYF
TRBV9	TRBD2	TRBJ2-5	TGTGCCAGCGGACTCGGGACTAGGGGAGAGACCCAGTACTTC	CASGLGTRGETQYF
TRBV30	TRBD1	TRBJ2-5	TGTGCCTGGAGTTTCAGGACAGGGATTAGGAGGACACAAGAGACCCAGTACTTC	CAWSFRTGIRRTQETQYF
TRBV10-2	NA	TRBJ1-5	TGCGCCAGCAGAGACATTGGAGGGGGCAATCAGCCCCAGCATTTT	CASRDIGGGNQPQHF
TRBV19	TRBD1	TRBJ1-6	TGTGCCAGTAGTATACGGGACAGGGTTCTTTCACCCCTCCACTTT	CASSIRDRVLSPLHF
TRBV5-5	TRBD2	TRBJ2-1	TGTGCCAGCAGCCTCACTAGCGGTGCCTCCTACAATGAGCAGTTCTTC	CASSLTSGASYNEQFF
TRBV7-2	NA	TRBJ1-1	TGTGCCAGCAGCTTAGCTCAGGGGCGGGTCACTGAAGCTTTCTTT	CASSLAQGRVTEAFF
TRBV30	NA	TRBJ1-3	TGTGCCTGGAGCCCGGTTAGCTCTGGAAACACCATATATTTT	CAWSPVSSGNTIYF
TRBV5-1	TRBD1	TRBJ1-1	TGCGCCAGCAGCTTGATCGGACAGGGGGGCACTGAAGCTTTCTTT	CASSLIGQGGTEAFF
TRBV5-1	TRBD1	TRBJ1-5	TGCGCCAGCAGCTGGGACAGTAATCAGCCCCAGCATTTT	CASSWDSNQPQHF
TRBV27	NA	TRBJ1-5	TGTGCCAGCAGTTTCGGGTCGGGGGGCAATCAGCCCCAGCATTTT	CASSFGSGGNQPQHF
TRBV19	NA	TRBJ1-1	TGTGCCAGCTCACTGGACTCGGGCACTGAAGCTTTCTTT	CASSLDSGTEAFF
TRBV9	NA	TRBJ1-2	TGTGCCAGCAGCGAAAGGGGAGGCTACACCTTC	CASSERGGYTF
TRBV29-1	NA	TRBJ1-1	TGCAGCGTTGAAGGTCAGATGAACACTGAAGCTTTCTTT	CSVEGQMNTEAFF
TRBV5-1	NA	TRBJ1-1	TGCGCCAGCAGCTTGTCCAGTCTGGACACTGAAGCTTTCTTT	CASSLSSLDTEAFF